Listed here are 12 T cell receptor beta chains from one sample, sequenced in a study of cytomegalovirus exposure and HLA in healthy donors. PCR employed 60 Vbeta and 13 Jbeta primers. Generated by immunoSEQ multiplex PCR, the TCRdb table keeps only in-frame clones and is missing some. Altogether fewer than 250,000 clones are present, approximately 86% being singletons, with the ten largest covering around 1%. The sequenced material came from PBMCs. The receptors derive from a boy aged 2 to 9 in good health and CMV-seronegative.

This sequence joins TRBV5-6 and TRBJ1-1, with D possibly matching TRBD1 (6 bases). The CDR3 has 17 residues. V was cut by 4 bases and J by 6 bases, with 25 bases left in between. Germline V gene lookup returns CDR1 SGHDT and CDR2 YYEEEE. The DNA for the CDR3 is TGTGCCAGCAGCCCCAGTAAACAGGGAGTGGTTTCAGCTGAAGCTTTCTTT. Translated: CASSPSKQGVVSAEAFF.

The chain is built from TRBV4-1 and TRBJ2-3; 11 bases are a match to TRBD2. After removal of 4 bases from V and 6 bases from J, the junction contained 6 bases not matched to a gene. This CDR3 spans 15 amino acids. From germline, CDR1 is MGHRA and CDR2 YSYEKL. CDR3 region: CASSPLSGGADTQYF. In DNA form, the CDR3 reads TGCGCCAGCAGCCCGCTTAGCGGGGGGGCGGATACGCAGTATTTT.

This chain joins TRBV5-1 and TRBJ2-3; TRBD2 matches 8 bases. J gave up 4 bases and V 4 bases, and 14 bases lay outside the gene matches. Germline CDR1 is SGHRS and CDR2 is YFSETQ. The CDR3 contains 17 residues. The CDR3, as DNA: TGCGCCAGCAGCCAACCTCAGCGGGAGAGGATCTCAGATACGCAGTATTTT. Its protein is CASSQPQRERISDTQYF.

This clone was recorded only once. CDR3 DNA: TGTGCCAGCAGGAAAGGACTAGCGGGGGCCGGGGATACGCAGTATTTT. Translated, it gives CASRKGLAGAGDTQYF. The chain combines TRBV7-6 with TRBJ2-3, with 13 bases lining up with TRBD2. The ends lost 6 bases at V and 6 bases at J; junction bases unmatched: 9. Germline V lookup: CDR1 SGHVS, CDR2 FNYEAQ. The CDR3 spans 16 residues.

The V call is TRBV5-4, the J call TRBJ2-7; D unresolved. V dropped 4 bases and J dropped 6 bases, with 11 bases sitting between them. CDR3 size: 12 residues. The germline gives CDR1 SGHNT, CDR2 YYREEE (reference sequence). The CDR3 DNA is TGTGCCAGCAGCCTACGCGCACGCGAGCAGTACTTC. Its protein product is CASSLRAREQYF.

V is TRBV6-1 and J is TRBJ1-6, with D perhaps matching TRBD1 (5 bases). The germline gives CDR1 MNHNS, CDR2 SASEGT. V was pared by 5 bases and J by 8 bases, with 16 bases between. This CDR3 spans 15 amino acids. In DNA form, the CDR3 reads TGTGCCAGCAGTACCCTCGACCCCAGGGATTCACCCCTCCACTTT. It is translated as CASSTLDPRDSPLHF.

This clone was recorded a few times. The CDR3 is CATTPDRGTDTQYF. The CDR3 DNA reads TGTGCCACGACGCCCGACAGGGGCACAGATACGCAGTATTTT. The gene calls are TRBV6-5 and TRBJ2-3; 7 bases are shared with TRBD1. The length of the CDR3 is 14 residues. Germline V gives CDR1 MNHEY, CDR2 SVGAGI. V lost 10 bases and J lost 1; bases outside the gene matches: 8.

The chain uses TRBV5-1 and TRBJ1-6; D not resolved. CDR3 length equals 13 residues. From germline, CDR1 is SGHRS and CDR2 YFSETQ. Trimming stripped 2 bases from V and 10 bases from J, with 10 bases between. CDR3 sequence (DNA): TGCGCCAGCAGCTTTGAGGGTCAGTCACCCCTCCACTTT. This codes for CASSFEGQSPLHF. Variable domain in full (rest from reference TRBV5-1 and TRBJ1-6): KAGVTQTPRYLIKTRGQQVTLSCSPISGHRSVSWYQQTPGQGLQFLFEYFSETQRNKGNFPGRFSGRQFSNSRSEMNVSTLELGDSALYLCASSFEGQSPLHFGNGTRLTVT.

CDR3 coding DNA: TGTGCCAGCAGGCGACTTGCCACGGACTACAATGAGCAGTTCTTC. It specifies CASRRLATDYNEQFF. The rearrangement joins TRBV6-1 to TRBJ2-1; no reliable D call. CDR1 is MNHNS, CDR2 SASEGT, per germline. The CDR3 covers 15 residues. Trimming left V 6 bases short and J 3 bases short, with 15 bases between.

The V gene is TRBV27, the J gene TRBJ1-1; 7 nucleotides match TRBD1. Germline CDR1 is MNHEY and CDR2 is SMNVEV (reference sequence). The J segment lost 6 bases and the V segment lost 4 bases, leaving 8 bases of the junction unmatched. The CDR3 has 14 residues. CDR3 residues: CASSSNRGSSEAFF. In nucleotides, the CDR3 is TGTGCCAGCAGTTCCAACAGGGGAAGCTCTGAAGCTTTCTTT.

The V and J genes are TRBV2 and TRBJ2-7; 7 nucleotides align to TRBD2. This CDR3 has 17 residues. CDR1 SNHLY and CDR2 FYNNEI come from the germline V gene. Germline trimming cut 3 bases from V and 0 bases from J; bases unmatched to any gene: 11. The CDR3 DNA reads TGTGCCAGCAGTGACCCTTATCTAGCGGAAAGCTCCTACGAGCAGTACTTC. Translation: CASSDPYLAESSYEQYF.

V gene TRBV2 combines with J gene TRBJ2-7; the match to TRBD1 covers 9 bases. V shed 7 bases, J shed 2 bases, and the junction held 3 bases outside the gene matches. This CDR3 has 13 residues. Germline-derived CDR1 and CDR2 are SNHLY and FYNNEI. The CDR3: CASKRQGAYEQYF. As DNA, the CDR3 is TGTGCCAGCAAAAGACAGGGGGCCTACGAGCAGTACTTC.